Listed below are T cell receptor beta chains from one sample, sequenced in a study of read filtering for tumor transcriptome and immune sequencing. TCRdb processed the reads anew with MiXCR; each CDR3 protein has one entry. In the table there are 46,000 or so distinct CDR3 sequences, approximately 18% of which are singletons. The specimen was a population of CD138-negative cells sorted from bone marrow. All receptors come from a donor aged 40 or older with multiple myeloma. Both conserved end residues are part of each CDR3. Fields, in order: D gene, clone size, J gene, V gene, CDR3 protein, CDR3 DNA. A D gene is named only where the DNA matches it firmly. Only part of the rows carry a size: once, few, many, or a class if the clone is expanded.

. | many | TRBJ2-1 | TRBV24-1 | CATSDSTRPAYNEQFF | TGTGCCACCAGTGATTCTACTAGGCCAGCCTACAATGAGCAGTTCTTC
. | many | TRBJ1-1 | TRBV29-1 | CSSSSAQGDTEAFF | TGCAGCTCCTCTTCGGCACAGGGCGACACTGAAGCTTTCTTT
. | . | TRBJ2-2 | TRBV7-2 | CASSLAVEYNTRELFF | TGTGCCAGCAGCTTAGCCGTGGAGTACAACACCAGGGAGCTGTTTTTT
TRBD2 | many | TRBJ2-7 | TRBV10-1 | CASSAGTSGTREQYF | TGCGCCAGCAGTGCGGGGACTAGCGGGACTCGAGAGCAGTACTTC
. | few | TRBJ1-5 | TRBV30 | CAWSKPGRRDQPQHF | TGTGCCTGGAGTAAACCGGGGAGGCGAGATCAGCCCCAGCATTTT
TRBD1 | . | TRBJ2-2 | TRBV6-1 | CASTNRGGTGELFF | TGTGCCAGCACTAACAGGGGTGGCACCGGGGAGCTGTTTTTT
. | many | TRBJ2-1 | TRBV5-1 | CASSFEGRDYEQFF | TGCGCCAGCAGCTTCGAGGGGCGAGACTATGAGCAGTTCTTC
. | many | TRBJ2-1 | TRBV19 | CASSISRNVYNEQFF | TGTGCCAGTAGTATAAGCCGGAACGTTTACAATGAGCAGTTCTTC
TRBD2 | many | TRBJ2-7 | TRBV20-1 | CSASGGLAEYEQYF | TGCAGTGCTAGTGGGGGACTAGCGGAATACGAGCAGTACTTC
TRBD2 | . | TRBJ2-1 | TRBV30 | CAWKPTSGRWNDQFF | TGTGCCTGGAAACCTACTAGCGGGCGCTGGAATGATCAGTTCTTC
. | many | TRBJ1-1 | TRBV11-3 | CASSLDAFAEAFF | TGTGCCAGCAGCTTAGACGCGTTTGCTGAAGCTTTCTTT
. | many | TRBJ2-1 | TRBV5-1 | CASSLAGRMEQFF | TGCGCCAGCAGCTTGGCAGGGCGTATGGAGCAGTTCTTC
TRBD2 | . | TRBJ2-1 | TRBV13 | CASTLAGGGYEQFF | TGTGCCAGCACTCTAGCGGGGGGGGGGTATGAGCAGTTCTTC
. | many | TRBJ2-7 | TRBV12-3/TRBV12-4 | CASKIDTFKQYF | TGTGCCAGCAAGATTGATACCTTTAAGCAGTACTTC
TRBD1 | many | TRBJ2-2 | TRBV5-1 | CASSSSGTVNTGELFF | TGCGCCAGCAGCTCATCCGGGACAGTCAACACCGGGGAGCTGTTTTTT
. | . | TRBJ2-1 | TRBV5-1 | CASSLHRGTYDEQFF | TGCGCCAGCAGCTTGCACCGCGGCACCTACGATGAGCAGTTCTTC
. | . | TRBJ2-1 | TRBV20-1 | CSARDGRNGGQTNEQFF | TGCAGTGCTAGAGATGGGAGGAACGGGGGACAGACGAATGAGCAGTTCTTC
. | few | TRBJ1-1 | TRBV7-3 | CASSLNGQNTEAFF | TGTGCCAGCAGCTTGAACGGTCAGAACACTGAAGCTTTCTTT
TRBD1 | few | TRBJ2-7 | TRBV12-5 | CASATLRDSNPYEQYF | TGTGCTAGTGCCACACTCAGGGACAGCAACCCCTACGAGCAGTACTTC
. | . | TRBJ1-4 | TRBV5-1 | CASSPSRGTKNEKLFF | TGCGCCAGCAGTCCCAGTAGGGGGACCAAAAATGAAAAACTGTTTTTT
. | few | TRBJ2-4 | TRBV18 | CASSPRLEVGHIQYF | TGTGCCAGCTCACCACGGCTTGAGGTTGGGCACATTCAGTACTTC
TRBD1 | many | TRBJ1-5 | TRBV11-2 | CASSLSQGEGQPQHF | TGTGCCAGCAGCTTAAGCCAGGGGGAAGGACAGCCCCAGCATTTT
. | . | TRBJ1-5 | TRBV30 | CQTTLTWAQPQHF | TGTCAGACAACCCTCACTTGGGCTCAGCCCCAGCATTTT
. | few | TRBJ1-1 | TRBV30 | CAWSEVSGGAFF | TGTGCCTGGAGTGAGGTGTCGGGGGGCGCTTTCTTT
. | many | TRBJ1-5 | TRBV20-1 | CSATPEGDQPQHF | TGCAGTGCTACCCCGGAGGGTGATCAGCCCCAGCATTTT
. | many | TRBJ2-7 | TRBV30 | CAWIPRYSYEQYF | TGTGCCTGGATTCCGAGGTATTCCTACGAGCAGTACTTC
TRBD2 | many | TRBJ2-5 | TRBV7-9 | CASSPSAGDRVRETQYF | TGTGCCAGCAGCCCGTCGGCGGGAGATAGGGTTAGGGAGACCCAGTACTTC
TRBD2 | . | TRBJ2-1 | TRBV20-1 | CSARDADAAGLREQFF | TGCAGTGCTAGAGATGCTGATGCAGCGGGACTACGCGAGCAGTTCTTC
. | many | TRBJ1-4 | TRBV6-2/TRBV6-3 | CASSYGDGPNEKLFF | TGTGCCAGCAGTTACGGGGACGGACCTAATGAAAAACTGTTTTTT
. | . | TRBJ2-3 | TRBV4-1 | CASSQDRRASTDTQYF | TGCGCCAGCAGCCAAGATCGACGAGCTAGCACAGATACGCAGTATTTT
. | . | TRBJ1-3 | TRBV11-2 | CASSFTGPGNTIYF | TGTGCCAGCAGCTTCACAGGCCCCGGAAACACCATATATTTT
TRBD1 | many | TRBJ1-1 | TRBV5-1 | CASSSAITGGRTEAFF | TGCGCCAGCAGCTCGGCCATCACAGGGGGGCGGACTGAAGCTTTCTTT
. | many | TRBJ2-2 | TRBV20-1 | CSAVDRRTGELFF | TGCAGTGCTGTAGACAGGCGTACCGGGGAGCTGTTTTTT
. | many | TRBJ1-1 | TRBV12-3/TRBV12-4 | CASSFAGYGNTEAFF | TGTGCCAGCAGTTTCGCGGGGTACGGTAACACTGAAGCTTTCTTT
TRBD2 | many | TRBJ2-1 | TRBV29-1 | CSVADSGSNPYNEQFF | TGCAGCGTTGCCGATAGCGGGAGTAACCCCTACAATGAGCAGTTCTTC
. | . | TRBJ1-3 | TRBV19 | CASSSGSGNTIYF | TGTGCCAGTAGTTCCGGTTCTGGAAACACCATATATTTT
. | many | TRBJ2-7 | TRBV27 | CASSRGGGSSYEQYF | TGTGCCAGCAGCCGAGGAGGAGGAAGCTCCTACGAGCAGTACTTC
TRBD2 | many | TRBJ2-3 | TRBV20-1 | CSASPPSGSTDTQYF | TGCAGTGCTAGCCCCCCTAGCGGGAGTACAGATACGCAGTATTTT
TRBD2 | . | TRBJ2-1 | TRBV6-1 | CASCQGLDRNEQFF | TGTGCCAGCTGTCAGGGACTAGATAGAAATGAGCAGTTCTTC
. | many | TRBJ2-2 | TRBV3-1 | CASSHLLFGSGELFF | TGTGCCAGCAGCCACTTGTTGTTCGGGAGCGGGGAGCTGTTTTTT
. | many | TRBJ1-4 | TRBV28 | CASSLKAGNEKLFF | TGTGCCAGCAGCCTTAAGGCAGGAAATGAAAAACTGTTTTTT
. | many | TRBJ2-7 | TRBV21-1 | CATLRAGVDYEQYF | TGTGCCACCCTCCGGGCAGGGGTGGACTACGAGCAGTACTTC
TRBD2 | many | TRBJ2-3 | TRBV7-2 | CASRPPGGPDTQYF | TGTGCCAGCAGACCACCGGGAGGGCCAGATACGCAGTATTTT
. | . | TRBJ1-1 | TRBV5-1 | CASSLMENTEAFF | TGCGCCAGCAGCTTGATGGAAAACACTGAAGCTTTCTTT
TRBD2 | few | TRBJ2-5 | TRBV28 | CASSLWTSGLQETQYF | TGTGCCAGCAGCCTTTGGACTAGCGGGCTCCAAGAGACCCAGTACTTC
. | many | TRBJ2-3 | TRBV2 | CASSGYTDTQYF | TGTGCCAGCAGTGGTTACACAGATACGCAGTATTTT
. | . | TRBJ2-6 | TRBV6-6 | CASSYSSSGANVLTF | TGTGCCAGCAGTTACTCAAGCTCTGGGGCCAACGTCCTGACTTTC
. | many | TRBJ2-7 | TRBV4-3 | CASSLWSSASEQYF | TGCGCCAGCAGCCTATGGAGCAGTGCTTCCGAGCAGTACTTC
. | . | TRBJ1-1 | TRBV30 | CAWSEDRNTEAFF | TGTGCCTGGAGTGAAGACAGAAACACTGAAGCTTTCTTT
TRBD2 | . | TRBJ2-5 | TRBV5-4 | CASSSGLAGGTETQYF | TGTGCCAGCAGCTCGGGACTAGCGGGAGGTACGGAGACCCAGTACTTC
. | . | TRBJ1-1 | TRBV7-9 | CASSPFGLNTGAFF | TGTGCCAGCAGCCCCTTCGGGCTCAACACTGGAGCTTTCTTT
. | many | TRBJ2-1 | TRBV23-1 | CASSLNGAAVQFF | TGCGCCAGCAGTCTAAACGGGGCGGCCGTCCAGTTCTTC
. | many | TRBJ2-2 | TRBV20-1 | CSARSRAGTGELFF | TGCAGTGCTAGATCACGTGCCGGCACCGGGGAGCTGTTTTTT
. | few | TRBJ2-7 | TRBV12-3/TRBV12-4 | CASSQGLRNSYEQYF | TGTGCCAGCAGTCAAGGACTGAGAAACTCCTACGAGCAGTACTTC
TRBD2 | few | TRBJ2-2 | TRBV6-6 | CASSFSSGRALVGELFF | TGTGCCAGCAGTTTTTCTAGCGGGAGGGCCCTAGTCGGGGAGCTGTTTTTT
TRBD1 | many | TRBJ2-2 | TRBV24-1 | CATSDSTGTGVTGELFF | TGTGCCACCAGTGACTCAACCGGGACAGGAGTCACCGGGGAGCTGTTTTTT
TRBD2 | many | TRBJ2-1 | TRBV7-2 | CASSFLGGSFNEQFF | TGTGCCAGCAGCTTCCTCGGCGGGAGTTTTAATGAGCAGTTCTTC